Listed here are 6 T cell receptor beta chains from one sample, sequenced in a study of beta chain features in type 1 diabetes. Sequencing targeted expressed TCRB transcripts, as all isolated RNA had been reverse transcribed. Some clones are missing from TCRdb's copy, which holds only in-frame ones; the method was immunoSEQ multiplex PCR. Here the sample spans 200,000 to 250,000 clones, about a tenth being singletons. Sequenced material: central memory CD4+ T cells from blood. All receptors come from a young man in good health.

The chain uses TRBV5-4 and TRBJ1-4, with unresolved D. The germline V gene has CDR1 SGHNT and CDR2 YYREEE (reference sequence). CDR3 length: 13 amino acids. Trimming pared 1 base from V and 7 bases from J, leaving 8 bases between. As DNA, the CDR3 is TGTGCCAGCAGCTTGAAGGGAAGTGAAAAACTGTTTTTT. This codes for CASSLKGSEKLFF.

The chain is built from TRBV6-1 and TRBJ2-1, with D tentatively TRBD1 or TRBD2 (5 bases each). CDR3 size: 14 residues. The germline CDR1 and CDR2 sequences are MNHNS and SASEGT. The ends were cut back, 6 bases at V and 12 bases at J, with 21 bases in the middle. The CDR3 protein is CASSAGTDFSRQFF. DNA for the CDR3: TGTGCCAGCAGCGCCGGGACCGACTTTAGTCGGCAGTTCTTC.

The rearrangement uses TRBV14 and TRBJ2-5; 8 bases match TRBD1. This CDR3 comprises 15 residues. Germline V gives CDR1 SGHDN, CDR2 FVKESK. Germline trimming cut 3 bases from V and 4 bases from J; bases unmatched to any gene: 7. The CDR3 loop reads CASSHRGRARETQYF. DNA for the CDR3: TGTGCCAGCAGCCACAGGGGGCGAGCACGAGAGACCCAGTACTTC. The variable domain in full, with the rest retrieved from reference TRBV14 and TRBJ2-5, is EAGVTQFPSHSVIEKGQTVTLRCDPISGHDNLYWYRRVMGKEIKFLLHFVKESKQDESGMPNNRFLAERTGGTYSTLKVQPAELEDSGVYFCASSHRGRARETQYFGPGTRLLVL.

This clone was seen more than once but under ten times. The V and J genes are TRBV7-8 and TRBJ2-3; D gene unclear. The V end lost 4 bases, the J end lost 4 bases, and 9 bases lay between the germline ends. Germline V gene data show CDR1 as SGHVS and CDR2 as FQNEAQ. This CDR3 region has 13 residues. In DNA form, the CDR3 reads TGTGCCAGCAGCTCAATGGAGCCAGATACGCAGTATTTT. Protein sequence: CASSSMEPDTQYF.

The rearrangement joins TRBV10-3 to TRBJ2-1; tentatively, D is TRBD1 (5 bases). This CDR3 is 12 amino acids long. The germline V gene encodes CDR1 ENHRY and CDR2 SYGVKD. The CDR3 here is CATGYSYNEQFF. The CDR3 nucleotides are TGTGCTACAGGTTACTCCTACAATGAGCAGTTCTTC.

This clone showed up just a few times. CDR3 residues: CATSRDLAGRYQVLGHNEQFF. Here the CDR3 DNA reads TGTGCCACCAGCAGAGATCTAGCGGGAAGGTACCAGGTACTTGGACACAATGAGCAGTTCTTC. This chain connects TRBV15 to TRBJ2-1, with 9 bases identical to TRBD2. The V and J ends lost 0 bases and 5 bases, in that order; junction bases with no gene match: 20. The CDR3 consists of 21 residues. Per the germline V gene, CDR1 is LNHNV and CDR2 is YYDKDF (reference sequence).